Listed here are 30 T cell receptor beta chains from one sample, sequenced in a study of CD8+CD57+ T cells in acquired aplastic anemia. CDR3 and TCR beta VDJ profiling relied on genomic DNA as the template. TCRdb ran MiXCR on the reads and lists one entry per CDR3 protein. The sample gives some 150,000 distinct CDR3 sequences, less than 60% of which show up once; around 1.1% is in the top ten. The sequenced patients had an expansion of CD8+CD57+ cells seen by flow cytometry. Sequencing was performed on sorted CD4+, CD8+, or CD8+CD57+ T cells (not recorded which) from PBMCs. These receptors originate from a human donor with aplastic anemia.

At least ten counts were recorded for this clonotype. The chain couples TRBV5-5 to TRBJ2-7; perhaps TRBD1 as D (7 bases). Trimming stripped 0 bases from V and 5 bases from J, with 15 bases between. Per germline, CDR1 SGHKS and CDR2 YYEKEE (reference sequence). The CDR3 sequence is 15 residues long. In DNA, the CDR3 is TGTGCCAGCAGCTTGGGGAGGGGGCGCCTGGACGAGCAGTACTTC. Amino acid sequence: CASSLGRGRLDEQYF.

The chain is built from TRBV5-1 and TRBJ1-1; no reliable D call. Germline CDR1 is SGHRS and CDR2 is YFSETQ. V was shortened by 2 bases and J by 5 bases, with 19 bases between the two germline ends. The CDR3 is made up of 16 amino acids. CDR3 in DNA: TGCGCCAGCAGCTTCAACGTCGGCGGGTCCGGAACTGAAGCTTTCTTT. As protein: CASSFNVGGSGTEAFF. The variable domain in full, with the rest retrieved from reference TRBV5-1 and TRBJ1-1, is KAGVTQTPRYLIKTRGQQVTLSCSPISGHRSVSWYQQTPGQGLQFLFEYFSETQRNKGNFPGRFSGRQFSNSRSEMNVSTLELGDSALYLCASSFNVGGSGTEAFFGQGTRLTVV.

Many counts were recorded for this clonotype. J is TRBJ2-7 and V is TRBV7-2; a possible D gene is TRBD2 (5 bases). The V end lost 4 bases, the J end lost 4 bases, and 17 bases lay between the germline ends. Germline V lookup: CDR1 SGHTA, CDR2 FQGNSA. The CDR3 covers 15 residues. CDR3 protein: CASSYLTGNAYEQYF. In DNA, the CDR3 is TGTGCCAGCAGCTACCTGACCGGGAATGCTTACGAGCAGTACTTC.

This clonotype was observed at least ten times. The rearrangement joins TRBV5-6 to TRBJ2-2; D is uncertain. From germline, CDR1 is SGHDT and CDR2 YYEEEE. The CDR3 spans 14 residues. V lost 2 bases and J 1 base, leaving 6 bases between the germline ends. The CDR3 DNA sequence: TGTGCCAGCAGCTTTGGTAGGAACACCGGGGAGCTGTTTTTT. Protein: CASSFGRNTGELFF.

Regarding this clonotype: The junction does not match germline at one end; this may be a read error. This chain joins TRBV5-1 and TRBJ1-5; D gene unclear. This CDR3 has 15 amino acids. Looked up from germline, CDR1 is SGHRS and CDR2 is YFSETQ. The CDR3 sequence is CASSLGNSLSQLQHF. The CDR3, as DNA: TGCGCCAGCAGCTTGGGGAACAGCCTCAGTCAGCTCCAGCATTTT.

The chain couples TRBV2 to TRBJ2-7, with D possibly being TRBD1 (6 bases). This CDR3 region has 14 residues. CDR1 and CDR2 (germline): SNHLY, FYNNEI. The V end was cut by 1 base, the J end by 4 bases, with 11 bases between. The CDR3 protein is CASSEVPRGYEQYF. The CDR3 DNA is TGTGCCAGCAGTGAAGTTCCCAGGGGTTACGAGCAGTACTTC.

The V gene is TRBV6-5, the J gene TRBJ2-7; TRBD1 agrees at 8 bases. Trimming cost V 4 bases and J 6 bases; bases outside gene matches: 11. The CDR3 loop spans 15 amino acids. Germline CDR1 MNHEY, CDR2 SVGAGI. The CDR3 region is CASSSRGQGTGEQYF. The CDR3 DNA follows: TGTGCCAGCAGTTCCCGCGGACAGGGTACGGGCGAGCAGTACTTC.

This clonotype has ten or more counts. The rearrangement uses TRBV6-4 and TRBJ2-2; D may be TRBD1 (6 bases). V lost 4 bases and J lost 6, with 12 bases in between. The V gene's germline CDR1 is MRHNA and CDR2 SNTAGT. This CDR3 contains 14 residues. CDR3 sequence (DNA): TGTGCCAGCAGTGGGGCAGGGGAAGCCGGGGAGCTGTTTTTT. Amino acid sequence: CASSGAGEAGELFF.

Comment on this clonotype: A much larger clone lies a single base off, so this may be a read error. This sequence joins TRBV12-3 or TRBV12-4 and TRBJ2-2; 12 bases are a match to TRBD1. CDR3 length: 17 amino acids. Written as DNA, the CDR3 is TGTGCCAGCAACAGACCGGGACAGGGGGCGGTAACCGAGGAGCTGTTTTTT. This translates into CASNRPGQGAVTEELFF.

The gene calls are TRBV20-1 and TRBJ2-2; D unresolved. Germline V gene data show CDR1 as DFQATT and CDR2 as SNEGSKA (reference sequence). V gave up 0 bases and J gave up 2 bases, with 10 bases separating them. The CDR3 sequence is 15 residues long. CDR3 nucleotide sequence: TGCAGTGCTAGAGATTACGCTATAAACACCGGGGAGCTGTTTTTT. This gives the protein CSARDYAINTGELFF.

The CDR3, as DNA: TGTGCCAGCAGGGACAGCAATGGGGCACGCAAAGAGACCCAGTACTTC. Its translation: CASRDSNGARKETQYF. This rearrangement joins TRBV10-3 to TRBJ2-5; 7 nucleotides agree with TRBD1. J was trimmed by 3 bases and V by 10 bases; bases with no gene match: 17. This CDR3 region has 16 residues. Germline V gene data show CDR1 as ENHRY and CDR2 as SYGVKD.

The chain has TRBV6-1 and TRBJ2-7; D not certain. The V end lost 6 bases, the J end lost 2 bases, and 11 bases lay between the germline ends. This CDR3 is built from 13 residues. Germline V CDR1 and CDR2: MNHNS, SASEGT. Here the CDR3 DNA reads TGTGCCAGCAGGCACAACTCACCCTACGAGCAGTACTTC. Protein product: CASRHNSPYEQYF.

The V gene is TRBV19, the J gene TRBJ1-5; the match to TRBD1 covers 7 bases. CDR1 and CDR2 (germline): LNHDA, SQIVND (reference sequence). This CDR3 spans 14 amino acids. V trimming: 7 bases; J trimming: 2 bases; junction bases outside the gene matches: 5. The CDR3 sequence is CASKDRVGNQPQHF. CDR3 bases: TGTGCCAGTAAAGACAGGGTGGGCAATCAGCCCCAGCATTTT.

This clonotype was observed at least ten times. The chain recombines TRBV12-3 or TRBV12-4 with TRBJ2-1, with D unclear. This CDR3 has 14 residues. V was shortened by 1 base and J by 6 bases, with 10 bases between the two germline ends. The CDR3 region has the DNA TGTGCCAGCAGTTTAGTGGTAGCTTTCAATGAGCAGTTCTTC. It specifies CASSLVVAFNEQFF.

This clonotype was found once. The chain combines TRBV20-1 with TRBJ2-1; 12 positions agree with TRBD2. V dropped 1 base and J dropped 5; count of bases not matched to a gene: 12. Germline V CDR1 and CDR2: DFQATT, SNEGSKA (reference sequence). The CDR3 runs to 18 residues. CDR3 sequence reads: CSARAPNPLAGGHNEQFF. The CDR3 coding sequence is TGCAGTGCTAGAGCCCCAAACCCCCTAGCGGGGGGGCACAATGAGCAGTTCTTC.

V gene TRBV7-2 combines with J gene TRBJ2-7, with TRBD1 matching over 8 bases. CDR3 length: 15 amino acids. V dropped 2 bases and J dropped 5; count of bases not matched to a gene: 8. Germline-derived CDR1 and CDR2 are SGHTA and FQGNSA. CDR3 loop: CASSLTPGGIDEQYF. In DNA, the CDR3 is TGTGCCAGCAGCTTAACCCCAGGGGGCATCGACGAGCAGTACTTC.

This clonotype was found many times. The V gene is TRBV6-1, the J gene TRBJ1-2, with D possibly TRBD1 on 5 matching bases. Trimming shortened V by 7 bases and J by 7 bases, and 13 bases separated the two germline ends. The CDR3 is made up of 12 amino acids. Germline CDR1 MNHNS, CDR2 SASEGT. DNA of the CDR3: TGTGCCAGCACCCGCGGGGGTGGTGGCTACACCTTC. It encodes CASTRGGGGYTF.

The J gene is TRBJ2-1, the V gene TRBV28; D not resolved. The CDR3 has 14 residues. Per the germline V gene, CDR1 is MDHEN and CDR2 is SYDVKM. With 7 bases removed from V and 4 bases from J, the gap between germline ends came to 14 bases. The CDR3 sequence: CASTSYGQYNEQFF. In DNA, the CDR3 is TGTGCCAGCACCTCCTACGGGCAGTACAATGAGCAGTTCTTC.

Concerning this clonotype: This clone may be a read error of a much larger clone one base away. This sequence joins TRBV19 and TRBJ2-3; 7 bases are shared with TRBD2. The CDR3 spans 15 residues. Germline CDR1 LNHDA, CDR2 SQIVND (reference sequence). The CDR3, as DNA: TGTGTCAGTAGCACCCCGGGGAGGGGCGCAGATACGCAGTATTTT. Translation gives CVSSTPGRGADTQYF.

V usage is TRBV7-9 and J usage is TRBJ2-2, with D possibly TRBD1 on 6 matching bases. Per germline, CDR1 SEHNR and CDR2 FQNEAQ (reference sequence). The CDR3 covers 12 residues. V dropped 5 bases and J dropped 6 bases, with 7 bases sitting between them. CDR3 nucleotide sequence: TGTGCCAGCAGCCAGGGGTCCGGGGAGCTGTTTTTT. Its translation is CASSQGSGELFF.

The chain uses TRBV25-1 and TRBJ1-2; D is perhaps TRBD1 (5 bases). V was pared by 5 bases and J by 8 bases, with 21 bases between. Per germline, CDR1 MGHDK and CDR2 SYGVNS. This CDR3 comprises 15 residues. The CDR3 DNA follows: TGTGCCAGCAGTCCTTCCGGGGGGACCGGGGACGGCTACACCTTC. Protein: CASSPSGGTGDGYTF.

The rearrangement uses TRBV24-1 and TRBJ2-1, with D possibly matching TRBD2 (7 bases). This CDR3 spans 16 amino acids. Germline V gene sequence: CDR1 KGHDR, CDR2 SFDVKD. Trimming cost V 4 bases and J 4 bases, with 16 bases left between them. The CDR3 DNA reads as TGTGCCACCAGTGACCCAAGTCGGGGGGCTTACAATGAGCAGTTCTTC. Its translation: CATSDPSRGAYNEQFF.

The count of this clonotype is one. This chain links TRBV2 with TRBJ2-4; unclear D gene. This CDR3 is 17 amino acids long. In germline, CDR1 is SNHLY, CDR2 FYNNEI. V lost 3 bases and J lost 1, with 16 bases in between. CDR3 DNA sequence: TGTGCCAGCAGTGATGGCGGCAGTACTTTGGCCAAAAACATTCAGTACTTC. Translation: CASSDGGSTLAKNIQYF.

This clonotype was seen repeatedly, ten times or more. The chain links TRBV4-1 to TRBJ1-2; possibly TRBD1 for D (5 bases). CDR3 length: 15 amino acids. The V end lost 4 bases, the J end lost 0 bases, and 12 bases lay between the germline ends. The germline V gene has CDR1 MGHRA and CDR2 YSYEKL. CDR3: CASSPSRQTNYGYTF. The CDR3 bases are TGCGCCAGCAGCCCTTCCCGACAGACTAACTATGGCTACACCTTC.

The chain has TRBV10-3 and TRBJ2-7, with D possibly being TRBD2 (6 bases). The germline V and J ends were trimmed by 5 bases and 4 bases, with 15 bases remaining between them. The CDR3 contains 14 residues. Germline V CDR1 and CDR2: ENHRY, SYGVKD. CDR3 in amino acids: CAISSGGIGYEQYF. DNA for the CDR3: TGTGCCATCAGTTCGGGCGGGATCGGGTACGAGCAGTACTTC.

This clonotype was seen ten or more times. J is TRBJ1-1 and V is TRBV7-6; 9 nucleotides line up with TRBD1. V lost 5 bases to trimming and J lost 4 bases; unmatched junction nucleotides: 5. The CDR3 consists of 14 residues. CDR1 SGHVS and CDR2 FNYEAQ come from the germline V gene. CDR3 loop: CASSPGQGSTEAFF. The CDR3 DNA follows: TGTGCCAGCAGCCCTGGACAGGGGAGCACTGAAGCTTTCTTT.

V is TRBV20-1 and J is TRBJ2-1, with TRBD2 identical over 10 bases. V gave up 6 bases and J gave up 0 bases; unmatched junction bases: 5. From germline, CDR1 is DFQATT and CDR2 SNEGSKA (reference sequence). The CDR3 covers 15 residues. CDR3 region: CSASSGGSSYNEQFF. In nucleotides, the CDR3 is TGCAGTGCCTCTAGCGGGGGCAGCTCCTACAATGAGCAGTTCTTC.

This clonotype came up many times. This rearrangement joins TRBV5-6 to TRBJ1-4; TRBD1 might be the D (6 bases). This CDR3 contains 15 residues. The V end was cut by 2 bases, the J end by 5 bases, with 13 bases between. Germline V lookup: CDR1 SGHDT, CDR2 YYEEEE. The CDR3: CASSLTDRINEKLFF. The CDR3 nucleotides read TGTGCCAGCAGCTTAACGGACAGAATAAATGAAAAACTGTTTTTT.

This clonotype was seen at least ten times. The chain employs TRBV3-1 and TRBJ1-6; no clear D. V shed 1 base and J shed 10 bases, with 8 bases lying between them. From germline, CDR1 is LGHDT and CDR2 YNNKEL (reference sequence). CDR3 size: 13 residues. The CDR3 spells CASSQGRGSPLHF. CDR3 nucleotides: TGTGCCAGCAGCCAAGGGAGAGGCTCACCCCTCCACTTT. The variable domain in full, with the rest retrieved from reference TRBV3-1 and TRBJ1-6, is DTAVSQTPKYLVTQMGNDKSIKCEQNLGHDTMYWYKQDSKKFLKIMFSYNNKELIINETVPNRFSPKSPDKAHLNLHINSLELGDSAVYFCASSQGRGSPLHFGNGTRLTVT.

Only a few counts were recorded for this clonotype. One base away lies a much larger clone, so this may be a sequencing read error. V gene TRBV5-6 combines with J gene TRBJ2-7; possible D gene TRBD2, 5 bases. This CDR3 has 14 amino acids. CDR1 is SGHDT and CDR2 is YYEEEE in the germline V gene. Trimming shortened V by 7 bases and J by 6 bases, and 20 bases separated the two germline ends. DNA for the CDR3: TGTGCCAGCGGCCCAACGCACCGGAGGCCCGAGCAGTACTTC. Protein product: CASGPTHRRPEQYF.